This T cell receptor (beta chain) was documented in a study of T cell clones after liver transplantation (dated by TCRdb to about 2019). Concerning the study at large: The samples were obtained from ITN030ST, a randomized trial that attempted immunosuppression withdrawal within 2 years after liver transplantation. Donor-reactive T cell clones were identified using TCRbeta sequencing after a pre-transplant mixed lymphocyte reaction and were then followed in post-transplant blood. As an antigen-independent comparator for donor-reactive sequences, third party-reactive TCRbeta sequences were also identified from pre-transplant MLRs. Of the eight recipients, a few were HCV-positive, while the remaining recipients had been transplanted for non-autoimmune, non-viral indications. Subjects received no induction therapy and standard immunosuppression until randomization at 12-24 months post-transplant. Tolerance was defined as complete immunosuppression withdrawal for at least one year with no rise in liver enzymes beyond twice the upper limit of normal. Blood samples were collected pre-transplant, pre-randomization before withdrawal, and post-randomization after either full withdrawal or failed withdrawal. Of the 8 liver transplant recipients making up the studied cohort, 3 were classified as tolerant and 5 as non-tolerant.

Unstimulated PBMCs, after thawing, were stained for CD3, CD4 and CD8 and then FACS-sorted into CD3+CD4+ and CD3+CD8+ populations. All 8 studied subjects were randomized to withdrawal of immunosuppression. The Qiagen DNeasy Blood and Tissue Kit was used to isolate genomic DNA. The CDR3 runs 15 amino acids, cysteine and phenylalanine included. The only DNA kept is the CDR3, 45 bases in frame from the first base. V trim: 4 bases; J trim: 2 bases; unmatched bases: 5. The germline V gene supplies CDR1 KGHSH and CDR2 LQKENI. Broad study findings and their caveats: A greater decline was seen for donor-reactive sequences than for third party-reactive sequences, suggesting partial antigen-specific deletion unrelated to withdrawal success. Because no allograft tissue specimens were available, donor-reactive T cells may have migrated into the graft instead of being deleted. When repertoire turnover was accounted for, significantly reduced detection of donor-reactive sequences was found in 7 of 8 subjects for CD4 and in 8 of 8 subjects for CD8. Because of small, heterogeneous patient numbers and non-standardized post-transplant time points, the conclusions were only preliminary. In 5 of 8 subjects, regardless of tolerance or HCV status, circulating donor-reactive CD4 TCRbeta sequences dropped significantly post-transplant. In a couple of subjects, low numbers of available donor cells limited the measurable donor-reactive repertoire.

Points on this clone: Its recognized antigen is unknown. The record has no base qualities; no much larger clone is one base away.

High-throughput TCRbeta CDR3 sequencing of frozen genomic DNA was performed by immunoSEQ, with PCR amplification, mapping, bias correction and internal controls included. The published analysis was carried out like this. Productive rearrangements were retained, and unique TCRbeta sequences were defined by the CDR3 nucleotide sequence together with the V and J gene. A sequence counted as donor-reactive only if the sequence showed at least 5-fold expansion in CFSE-low cells compared with unstimulated pre-transplant cells and had a frequency of at least 0.01%. Minimum frequency thresholds were set for each subject based on the unstimulated sample with the lowest template count, ensuring at least 90% detection power. Jensen-Shannon divergence between the top 1000 TCRbeta sequences post-transplant and pre-transplant was used to measure repertoire turnover. Two-sided Fisher's exact tests were used to test for changes in how often donor-reactive sequences were detected. Held by TCRdb, this immuneACCESS table contains in-frame sequences only and omits some clones. Under half of the omission traces to an unresolved V gene where checked; the cause of the rest is unknown. That table gives V, J and clone size, and the DNA gave D and trimming. The sample records some 80,000 clones, around 80% of which are singletons. The ten top clones hold 2.1% of the sample.

The receptor comes from a human patient who received a liver transplant. Some T cells may have been brought in with the graft after a transplant. The material was CD4+ T cells from blood, obtained around 50 months after liver transplant. The chain is assembled from TRBV18 and TRBJ2-3; the junction holds 8 bases that match TRBD1. Here is the DNA: TGTGCCAGCTCACGGCGGGACAGGCTCACAGATACGCAGTATTTT. This gives the protein CASSRRDRLTDTQYF.